What follows are 22 T cell receptor beta chains derived from one specimen sequenced in a study of blood T cells in healthy people across ages. The use of a sample-barcoded 5' primer and a J-beta primer mix characterized a second PCR of roughly 6 to 11 cycles. One entry per CDR3 protein results from TCRdb running MiXCR on the 5' RACE reads. The sample lists roughly 930,000 distinct CDR3 sequences; roughly 50% were seen once. The sample was blood. All receptors come from a man aged 25 to 40 in good health.

The chain has TRBV12-3 or TRBV12-4 and TRBJ1-5, with D possibly being TRBD1 (5 bases). This CDR3 is 15 amino acids long. Between the trimmed V and J ends, which lost 5 bases and 0 bases, there was a span of 11 bases. Written as DNA, the CDR3 is TGTGCCAGCAGTGTAGAGGGGTATAGCAATCAGCCCCAGCATTTT. This codes for CASSVEGYSNQPQHF.

The V gene is TRBV18, the J gene TRBJ2-7; D gene uncertain. The J call could be wrong; TRBJ2-5 is a better fit for the DNA end. The CDR3 contains 12 residues. Germline CDR1 KGHSH, CDR2 LQKENI. The CDR3 spells CASSPYEKTQYF. CDR3 nucleotide sequence: TGTGCCAGCTCACCTTATGAGAAGACCCAGTACTTC.

The J gene is TRBJ2-5, the V gene TRBV29-1, with a possible D match to TRBD2 (5 bases). The DNA end favors TRBJ2-7, so the J call may be wrong. CDR1 SQVTM and CDR2 ANQGSEA come from the germline V gene. The CDR3 is 14 residues long. The CDR3 DNA follows: TGCAGCGTTAGCCTTTGGACCGGGGCCTACGAGCAGTACTTC. This translates into CSVSLWTGAYEQYF.

V is TRBV5-1 and J is TRBJ1-1, with 7 bases matching TRBD1. In germline, CDR1 is SGHRS, CDR2 YFSETQ. This CDR3 has 14 residues. The V segment lost 4 bases and the J segment 5 bases; nucleotides outside the gene matches: 8. The DNA for the CDR3 is TGCGCCAGCAGCCACGGGACAGAGGGGACTGAAGCTTTCTTT. Translated: CASSHGTEGTEAFF.

The chain combines TRBV12-3 or TRBV12-4 with TRBJ1-1; D is unresolved. Between the trimmed V and J ends, which lost 8 bases and 3 bases, there was a span of 13 bases. The CDR3 is 13 amino acids. The CDR3 here is CASGIDKYTEAFF. CDR3 sequence (DNA): TGTGCCAGCGGGATTGACAAGTACACTGAAGCTTTCTTT.

V usage is TRBV2 and J usage is TRBJ2-7, with no clear D. The germline gives CDR1 SNHLY, CDR2 FYNNEI. V shed 3 bases and J shed 9 bases, with 9 bases lying between them. The CDR3 covers 11 residues. CDR3 sequence (DNA): TGTGCCAGCAGTGAGGAAAAGGCGCAGTACTTC. Protein product: CASSEEKAQYF. Looking up the rest from reference TRBV2 and TRBJ2-7 gives the full variable domain: EPEVTQTPSHQVTQMGQEVILRCVPISNHLYFYWYRQILGQKVEFLVSFYNNEISEKSEIFDDQFSVERPDGSNFTLKIRSTKLEDSAMYFCASSEEKAQYFGPGTRLTVT.

V usage is TRBV10-3 and J usage is TRBJ1-5; 8 positions match TRBD1. The germline gives CDR1 ENHRY, CDR2 SYGVKD. The CDR3 contains 14 residues. V was clipped by 10 bases and J by 3 bases; unmatched bases: 8. CDR3 region: CATEKDRVNQPQHF. CDR3 nucleotides: TGTGCCACCGAAAAGGACAGGGTCAATCAGCCCCAGCATTTT.

The chain joins TRBV6-5 to TRBJ2-1; 15 bases agree with TRBD2. The ends lost 2 bases at V and 3 bases at J; junction bases unmatched: 8. The CDR3 runs 19 residues. Germline V gene sequence: CDR1 MNHEY, CDR2 SVGAGI. CDR3: CASSYTGTSGGHDYNEQFF. CDR3 in DNA: TGTGCCAGCAGTTACACCGGGACTAGCGGGGGGCACGACTACAATGAGCAGTTCTTC.

Here the CDR3 reads CSAGGTSGTYEQYF. CDR3 coding DNA: TGCAGTGCAGGCGGGACTAGCGGGACCTACGAGCAGTACTTC. The V call is TRBV20-1, the J call TRBJ2-4; 13 nucleotides line up with TRBD2. The J call could be wrong; TRBJ2-7 is a better fit for the DNA end. From germline, CDR1 is DFQATT and CDR2 SNEGSKA (reference sequence). CDR3 length: 14 residues.

This clonotype appeared a few times. The V and J genes are TRBV20-1 and TRBJ2-1; TRBD1 matches at 8 bases. This CDR3 comprises 11 residues. V shed 5 bases, J shed 7 bases, and the junction held 1 base outside the gene matches. Germline CDR1 reads DFQATT; CDR2 reads SNEGSKA (reference sequence). This CDR3 is CSARQGNEQFF. Here the CDR3 DNA reads TGCAGTGCTCGACAGGGGAATGAGCAGTTCTTC.

The chain carries TRBV3-1 and TRBJ1-5; unclear D gene. Germline lookup yields CDR1 LGHDT and CDR2 YNNKEL (reference sequence). This CDR3 has 15 residues. V lost 1 base and J lost 3, with 10 bases in between. As DNA, the CDR3 is TGTGCCAGCAGCCAAGGCCCCGAAGCCAATCAGCCCCAGCATTTT. It translates to CASSQGPEANQPQHF.

Remarks on this clonotype: A read error is possible here, since a much larger clone lies one base away. V usage is TRBV5-1 and J usage is TRBJ2-1, with D uncertain. The end of the DNA is better explained by TRBJ2-7, so the J call may be wrong. The CDR3 is 16 amino acids. Germline CDR1 is SGHRS and CDR2 is YFSETQ. The CDR3 region is CASSARTGSYYNEQYF. The CDR3 coding sequence is TGCGCCAGCAGCGCGCGTACTGGATCCTACTACAATGAGCAGTACTTC.

The chain uses TRBV19 and TRBJ2-5; perhaps TRBD1 as D (6 bases). V lost 9 bases, J lost 6 bases, and 11 bases lay in between. Looked up from germline, CDR1 is LNHDA and CDR2 is SQIVND (reference sequence). The CDR3 sequence is 11 residues long. In DNA form, the CDR3 reads TGTGCCAGCTCAGGGGAACAGACCCAGTACTTC. Translating gives CASSGEQTQYF. The full variable domain, with the rest looked up from reference TRBV19 and TRBJ2-5, is DGGITQSPKYLFRKEGQNVTLSCEQNLNHDAMYWYRQDPGQGLRLIYYSQIVNDFQKGDIAEGYSVSREKKESFPLTVTSAQKNPTAFYLCASSGEQTQYFGPGTRLLVL.

The V gene is TRBV4-1, the J gene TRBJ2-3; D is undetermined. Trimming pared 2 bases from V and 4 bases from J, leaving 10 bases between. The length of the CDR3 is 14 residues. Germline lookup yields CDR1 MGHRA and CDR2 YSYEKL. CDR3 loop: CASSQPTAADTQYF. CDR3 DNA sequence: TGCGCCAGCAGCCAACCAACTGCGGCAGATACGCAGTATTTT.

This clonotype was found a few times. This rearrangement joins TRBV7-2 to TRBJ2-7; D possibly uses TRBD1 or TRBD2 (6 bases each). The CDR3 is 17 residues long. V lost 4 bases to trimming and J lost 1 base, with 20 bases between them. Germline V gene sequence: CDR1 SGHTA, CDR2 FQGNSA. The CDR3 protein is CASSSQGGRNHSYEQYF. The DNA of the CDR3 is TGTGCCAGCAGCTCTCAAGGGGGGCGCAACCATTCCTACGAGCAGTACTTC.

This clonotype was counted a few times. This chain links TRBV5-8 with TRBJ1-2, with TRBD1 identical over 7 bases. The V segment lost 4 bases and the J segment 4 bases; nucleotides outside the gene matches: 10. The CDR3 is 15 residues long. The V gene's germline CDR1 is SGHTS and CDR2 YDEGEE. CDR3 loop: CASSRVQTGPYGYTF. CDR3 DNA: TGTGCCAGCAGCCGCGTTCAGACAGGGCCCTATGGCTACACCTTC.

The chain is built from TRBV20-1 and TRBJ1-3, with D uncertain. CDR1 and CDR2 (germline): DFQATT, SNEGSKA (reference sequence). Trimming took off 0 bases at V and 0 bases at J, with 12 bases between the two ends. The CDR3 is 16 residues long. CDR3 residues: CSARDPGRFSGNTIYF. As DNA, the CDR3 is TGCAGTGCTAGAGATCCGGGGAGATTCTCTGGAAACACCATATATTTT.

This clonotype was detected a few times. The chain combines TRBV11-2 with TRBJ1-2; D gene unclear. Trimming pared 1 base from V and 12 bases from J, leaving 12 bases between. Germline V CDR1 and CDR2: SGHAT, FQNNGV. The length of the CDR3 is 12 residues. CDR3 sequence reads: CASSLGTRAHTF. CDR3 bases: TGTGCCAGCAGCTTAGGTACGAGAGCCCACACCTTC.

Turning to this clonotype: A single base separates this from a much larger clone, so it may be a read error. This chain connects TRBV10-3 to TRBJ2-1; maybe TRBD2 (5 bases). The J call may be incorrect, as the DNA end agrees better with TRBJ2-7. The CDR3 spans 16 residues. Germline V gene data show CDR1 as ENHRY and CDR2 as SYGVKD. CDR3 sequence reads: CAISDGEGVSYNEQYF. DNA of the CDR3: TGTGCCATCAGTGACGGAGAGGGAGTCTCCTACAATGAGCAGTACTTC.

The CDR3 DNA follows: TGCAGCGCTCCTCGCGGAGGACAGAACACAGATACGCAGTATTTT. This translates into CSAPRGGQNTDTQYF. V usage is TRBV29-1 and J usage is TRBJ2-3, with D perhaps TRBD1 (6 bases). The CDR3 spans 15 residues. Trimming took 7 bases from V and 2 from J, leaving 19 bases between them. From germline, CDR1 is SQVTM and CDR2 ANQGSEA.

The V call is TRBV28, the J call TRBJ1-2, with 9 nucleotides matching TRBD1. The CDR3 has 17 residues. Unmatched junction bases numbered 11, after V lost 5 bases and J lost 1 base. The germline gives CDR1 MDHEN, CDR2 SYDVKM. Here the CDR3 DNA reads TGTGCCAGCAGTCGACAACGGGACAGGGCGGGTAACTATGGCTACACCTTC. Amino acids: CASSRQRDRAGNYGYTF.

This rearrangement joins TRBV12-3 or TRBV12-4 to TRBJ1-4; 12 bases line up with TRBD1. J lost 2 bases, V lost 5 bases, and 9 bases had no gene match. This CDR3 comprises 18 residues. The CDR3 reads CASSPGGTGGTTNEKLFF. Here the CDR3 DNA reads TGTGCCAGCAGTCCGGGTGGGACAGGGGGCACTACTAATGAAAAACTGTTTTTT.